This section outlines one T cell receptor (beta chain) sequence together with its context. J was trimmed by 4 bases and V by 10 bases; bases with no gene match: 11. This CDR3 spans 15 amino acids. Germline V gene sequence: CDR1 ENHRY, CDR2 SYGVKD. In the original workflow: Reference gene primer amplification in the assay estimated nucleated cell counts. Only in-frame clones appear in the TCRdb table, and some are missing; sequencing was by immunoSEQ multiplex PCR. V, J and clone size are taken as reported in that table, and D and trimming were inferred from the DNA itself. The data contain tens of thousands of clones, around four fifths of them singletons. The sample belongs to a study of blood T cell repertoires in COVID-19. Across the whole study: The origin of the acute and convalescent COVID-19 samples was the United States, Italy and Spain. PBMCs, B-cell-depleted T cells, or T cells were the source of the cDNA or gDNA that made up the material.

Enrollment of patients from Seattle took place during active infection, with longitudinal follow-up. The chain has TRBV10-3 and TRBJ1-2; 11 bases agree with TRBD1. Sample: peripheral blood. The TCR was taken from a man aged 25 to 40 with COVID-19, enrolled during active disease. The CDR3 loop is CATAQGQGGSYGYTF. The CDR3 DNA follows: TGTGCCACCGCCCAGGGACAGGGGGGAAGCTATGGCTACACCTTC.